Following are 19 T cell receptor beta chains from one sample sequenced in a study of shared clonotypes between healthy human individuals. Repertoires were generated with immunoSEQ multiplex PCR, while TCRdb's copy carries only in-frame clones and drops some. The sample shows 2 million or so clones, about 94% of them seen only once. Naive CD8 cells were CD45RO-negative, positively selected for CCR7, excluding terminally differentiated effector memory CD45RA+ cells. Material for sequencing was naive CD8+ T cells sorted from blood. Every receptor here comes from a man aged 18 to 29 in good health.

The chain employs TRBV5-6 and TRBJ2-1, with a tentative D call TRBD2 (5 bases). Germline loops: CDR1 SGHDT, CDR2 YYEEEE. V dropped 2 bases and J dropped 5 bases, with 11 bases sitting between them. This CDR3 region has 14 residues. CDR3 in amino acids: CASSFPDLNNEQFF. Written as DNA, the CDR3 is TGTGCCAGCAGCTTCCCGGACTTAAACAATGAGCAGTTCTTC.

J is TRBJ2-1 and V is TRBV11-2; 9 nucleotides agree with TRBD2. This CDR3 contains 17 residues. Germline loops: CDR1 SGHAT, CDR2 FQNNGV. The ends lost 5 bases at V and 8 bases at J; junction bases unmatched: 16. This CDR3 is CASSAQRGGGARDEQFF. The CDR3 coding sequence is TGTGCCAGCAGCGCCCAACGGGGCGGGGGGGCCAGGGATGAGCAGTTCTTC.

The chain employs TRBV7-3 and TRBJ2-5; D is perhaps TRBD2 (5 bases). The CDR3 sequence is 15 residues long. Trimming shortened V by 1 base and J by 1 base, and 10 bases separated the two germline ends. Germline V gene lookup returns CDR1 SGHTA and CDR2 FQGTGA. CDR3 loop: CASSLSGWPQETQYF. CDR3 coding DNA: TGTGCCAGCAGCTTAAGCGGGTGGCCCCAAGAGACCCAGTACTTC.

This CDR3 is CASSFFRGAQETQYF. CDR3 in DNA: TGTGCCAGCAGCTTCTTCAGGGGAGCTCAAGAGACCCAGTACTTC. V is TRBV7-9 and J is TRBJ2-5, with a possible D match to TRBD1 (6 bases). The germline V gene has CDR1 SEHNR and CDR2 FQNEAQ (reference sequence). The length of the CDR3 is 15 residues. Trimming took 3 bases from V and 2 from J, leaving 13 bases between them.

The chain is built from TRBV7-9 and TRBJ2-4, with 7 nucleotides matching TRBD1. CDR3 length: 18 residues. The V segment lost 5 bases and the J segment 0 bases; nucleotides outside the gene matches: 13. Germline V gene data show CDR1 as SEHNR and CDR2 as FQNEAQ (reference sequence). The CDR3 loop reads CASSPRDSENLAKNIQYF. The CDR3 DNA reads TGTGCCAGCAGCCCCCGGGACAGTGAAAATTTAGCCAAAAACATTCAGTACTTC.

The chain links TRBV5-1 to TRBJ2-3; D is possibly TRBD2 (5 bases). The germline V gene encodes CDR1 SGHRS and CDR2 YFSETQ. The ends were cut back, 3 bases at V and 4 bases at J, with 15 bases in the middle. CDR3 size: 15 residues. CDR3: CASSWSGSVPDTQYF. The CDR3 nucleotides read TGCGCCAGCAGCTGGAGTGGGAGTGTGCCAGATACGCAGTATTTT. The full variable domain, with the rest looked up from reference TRBV5-1 and TRBJ2-3, is KAGVTQTPRYLIKTRGQQVTLSCSPISGHRSVSWYQQTPGQGLQFLFEYFSETQRNKGNFPGRFSGRQFSNSRSEMNVSTLELGDSALYLCASSWSGSVPDTQYFGPGTRLTVL.

The V gene is TRBV23-1, the J gene TRBJ2-7; 9 nucleotides align to TRBD1. TRBV23-1 is classed as an ORF, of uncertain function. This CDR3 has 16 amino acids. The V and J ends lost 0 bases and 2 bases, in that order; junction bases with no gene match: 5. The CDR3 is CASSQSGDRVPYEQYF. The CDR3 coding sequence is TGCGCCAGCAGTCAATCGGGGGACAGGGTCCCCTACGAGCAGTACTTC.

J is TRBJ1-2 and V is TRBV29-1; D is uncertain. The V gene lost 4 bases and the J gene lost 3 bases, with 9 bases spanning the gap. Germline V lookup: CDR1 SQVTM, CDR2 ANQGSEA. There are 12 residues in the CDR3. The CDR3 sequence is CSVGPVYYGYTF. The CDR3 DNA reads TGCAGCGTTGGGCCCGTCTACTATGGCTACACCTTC.

The gene calls are TRBV16 and TRBJ2-7, with 9 nucleotides matching TRBD1. Trimming at V came to 2 bases and at J to 7 bases, leaving 6 bases not matched to a gene. The CDR3 runs to 14 residues. Germline assignment: CDR1 KGHSY and CDR2 FQNENV. The CDR3 region is CASSQRTGVEEQYF. Written as DNA, the CDR3 is TGTGCCAGCAGCCAAAGGACAGGGGTAGAGGAGCAGTACTTC.

V and J are TRBV2 and TRBJ2-7, with TRBD1 matching over 7 bases. The germline gives CDR1 SNHLY, CDR2 FYNNEI. The V and J ends lost 10 bases and 2 bases, in that order; junction bases with no gene match: 5. The CDR3 covers 12 residues. The DNA of the CDR3 is TGTGCCATTACGACAGGGACCTACGAGCAGTACTTC. Its protein is CAITTGTYEQYF. Combining the CDR3 with reference TRBV2 and TRBJ2-7 gives the whole variable domain EPEVTQTPSHQVTQMGQEVILRCVPISNHLYFYWYRQILGQKVEFLVSFYNNEISEKSEIFDDQFSVERPDGSNFTLKIRSTKLEDSAMYFCAITTGTYEQYFGPGTRLTVT.

V usage is TRBV7-9 and J usage is TRBJ2-1; no clear D. This CDR3 spans 13 amino acids. Germline loops: CDR1 SEHNR, CDR2 FQNEAQ (reference sequence). Deletions cut 1 base from V and 8 bases from J, with 9 bases between. The DNA for the CDR3 is TGTGCCAGCAGCTTAGTCGTGGGGTATGAGCAGTTCTTC. Amino acids: CASSLVVGYEQFF.

This chain links TRBV28 with TRBJ2-1; D is uncertain. The length of the CDR3 is 14 residues. V was shortened by 9 bases and J by 0 bases, with 12 bases between the two germline ends. Per the germline V gene, CDR1 is MDHEN and CDR2 is SYDVKM. The CDR3 DNA follows: TGTGCCAGTTCGAAACCTAGCTCCTACAATGAGCAGTTCTTC. Translating gives CASSKPSSYNEQFF.

The V call is TRBV5-1, the J call TRBJ1-1; tentatively, D is TRBD1 (5 bases). V lost 0 bases and J lost 0, with 12 bases in between. The CDR3 has 16 amino acids. In germline, CDR1 is SGHRS, CDR2 YFSETQ. The DNA of the CDR3 is TGCGCCAGCAGCTTGGGAGGGACGGGGATGAACACTGAAGCTTTCTTT. It is translated as CASSLGGTGMNTEAFF.

The chain carries TRBV11-2 and TRBJ1-6; D is uncertain. The CDR3 is made up of 15 amino acids. Trimming left V 1 base short and J 3 bases short, with 7 bases between. From germline, CDR1 is SGHAT and CDR2 FQNNGV. The CDR3 bases are TGTGCCAGCAGCTTAGCGGCAGTCTATAATTCACCCCTCCACTTT. Protein product: CASSLAAVYNSPLHF.

The gene calls are TRBV10-2 and TRBJ2-4; possibly TRBD2 for D (7 bases). The germline V and J ends were trimmed by 3 bases and 2 bases, with 14 bases remaining between them. CDR1 is WSHSY and CDR2 is SAAADI in the germline V gene. The CDR3 has 16 amino acids. CDR3 amino acids: CASSEGGGDPKNIQYF. DNA for the CDR3: TGCGCCAGCAGTGAAGGCGGGGGCGATCCCAAAAACATTCAGTACTTC.

The chain carries TRBV11-2 and TRBJ2-7, with 12 bases matching TRBD1. The germline V gene encodes CDR1 SGHAT and CDR2 FQNNGV. Germline trimming cut 3 bases from V and 0 bases from J; bases unmatched to any gene: 0. CDR3 length: 15 amino acids. The CDR3, as DNA: TGTGCCAGCAGCTTGGGACAGGGGGCCTCCTACGAGCAGTACTTC. As protein: CASSLGQGASYEQYF.

The chain employs TRBV4-3 and TRBJ2-1, with D maybe TRBD1 (5 bases). V was trimmed by 0 bases and J by 2 bases, leaving 14 bases between them. There are 17 residues in the CDR3. Germline CDR1 reads LGHNA; CDR2 reads YSLEER. CDR3 in DNA: TGCGCCAGCAGCCAAGAGATTCCTAGGGGCACCTACAATGAGCAGTTCTTC. It yields the protein CASSQEIPRGTYNEQFF.

V usage is TRBV6-5 and J usage is TRBJ2-1; D is unresolved. CDR3 length: 14 amino acids. CDR1 is MNHEY, CDR2 SVGAGI, per germline. V lost 5 bases to trimming and J lost 0 bases, with 8 bases between them. CDR3 loop: CASSPLPSYNEQFF. The DNA for the CDR3 is TGTGCCAGCAGTCCTCTCCCCTCCTACAATGAGCAGTTCTTC.

The CDR3 DNA sequence: TGCGCCAGCAGCCCTCCGGACAGGGGGAGTGGGGGCTACACCTTC. This encodes CASSPPDRGSGGYTF. The chain couples TRBV4-1 to TRBJ1-2, with 10 bases aligning to TRBD1. This CDR3 is built from 15 residues. V was pared by 4 bases and J by 8 bases, with 10 bases of the junction left unmatched. Germline V gene lookup returns CDR1 MGHRA and CDR2 YSYEKL.